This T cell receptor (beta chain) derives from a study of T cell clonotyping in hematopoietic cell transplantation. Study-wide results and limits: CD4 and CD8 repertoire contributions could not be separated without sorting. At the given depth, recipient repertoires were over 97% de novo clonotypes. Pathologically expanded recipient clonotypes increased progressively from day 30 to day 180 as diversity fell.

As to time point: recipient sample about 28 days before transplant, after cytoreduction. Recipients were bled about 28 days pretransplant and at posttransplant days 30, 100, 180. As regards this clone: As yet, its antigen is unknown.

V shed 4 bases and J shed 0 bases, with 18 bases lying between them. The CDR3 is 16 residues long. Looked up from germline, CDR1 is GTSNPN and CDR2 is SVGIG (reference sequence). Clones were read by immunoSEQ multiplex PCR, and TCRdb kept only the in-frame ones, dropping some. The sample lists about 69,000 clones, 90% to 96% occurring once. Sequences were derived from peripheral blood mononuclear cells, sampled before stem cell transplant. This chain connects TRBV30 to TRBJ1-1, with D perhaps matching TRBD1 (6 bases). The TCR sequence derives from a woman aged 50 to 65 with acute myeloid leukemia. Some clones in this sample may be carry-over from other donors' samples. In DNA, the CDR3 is TGTGCCTGGACGGCGCTATGGGGACATATGAACACTGAAGCTTTCTTT. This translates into CAWTALWGHMNTEAFF.